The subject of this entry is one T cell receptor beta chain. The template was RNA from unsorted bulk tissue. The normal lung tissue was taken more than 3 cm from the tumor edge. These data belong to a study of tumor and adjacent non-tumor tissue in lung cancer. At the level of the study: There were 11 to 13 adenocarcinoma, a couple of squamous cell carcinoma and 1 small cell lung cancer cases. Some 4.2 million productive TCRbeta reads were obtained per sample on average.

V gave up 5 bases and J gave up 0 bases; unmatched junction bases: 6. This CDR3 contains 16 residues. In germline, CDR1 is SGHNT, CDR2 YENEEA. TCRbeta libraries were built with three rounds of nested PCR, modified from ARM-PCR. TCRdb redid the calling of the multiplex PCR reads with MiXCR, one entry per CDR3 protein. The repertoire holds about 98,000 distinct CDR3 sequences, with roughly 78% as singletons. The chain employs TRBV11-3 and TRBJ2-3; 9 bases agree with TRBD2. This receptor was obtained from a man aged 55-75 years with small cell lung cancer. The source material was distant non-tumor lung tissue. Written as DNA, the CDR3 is TGTGCCAGCAGCATTAGCGGGAGCCTCAGCACAGATACGCAGTATTTT. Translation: CASSISGSLSTDTQYF.